The 17 T cell receptor beta chains below come from one sample, sequenced in a study of blood T cells in healthy people across ages. Combining a sample-barcoded 5' primer with a J-beta primer mix, a second PCR ran for about 7 to 12 cycles. TCRdb redid the calling of the 5' RACE reads with MiXCR, one entry per CDR3 protein. This table holds roughly 560,000 distinct CDR3 sequences, nearly 25% found once. These data were also reused for a study on T cells of mothers and their children.

The sample comprised blood. These receptors were obtained from a boy aged 5-17 years in good health.

The CDR3 DNA follows: TGTGCCAGCAGCTTAGCGGAGAGGGCCTCACCCCTCCACTTT. Protein sequence: CASSLAERASPLHF. The chain recombines TRBV7-9 with TRBJ1-6; unclear D gene. Germline CDR1 SEHNR, CDR2 FQNEAQ (reference sequence). The CDR3 loop spans 14 amino acids. Trimming left V 0 bases short and J 10 bases short, with 10 bases between.

The V gene is TRBV6-5, the J gene TRBJ2-3; D is uncertain. Trimming stripped 4 bases from V and 0 bases from J, with 14 bases between. The CDR3 loop spans 16 amino acids. Per germline, CDR1 MNHEY and CDR2 SVGAGI. The CDR3 is CASSSSFLVSTDTQYF. As DNA, the CDR3 is TGTGCCAGCAGTTCCTCCTTCCTCGTTAGCACAGATACGCAGTATTTT.

This clonotype was seen a few times. Germline and junction disagree at one end, which may indicate a read error. The rearrangement joins TRBV7-2 to TRBJ2-7, with D hard to call. Germline CDR1 SGHTA, CDR2 FQGNSA. The length of the CDR3 is 15 residues. The CDR3 loop reads CAGSLDDPPSGEQYF. The CDR3 DNA reads as TGTGCCGGCAGCTTAGATGACCCACCAAGTGGCGAGCAGTACTTC.

This sequence joins TRBV20-1 and TRBJ2-3, with TRBD1 matching over 10 bases. From germline, CDR1 is DFQATT and CDR2 SNEGSKA (reference sequence). Germline trimming cut 6 bases from V and 5 bases from J; bases unmatched to any gene: 14. The length of the CDR3 is 16 residues. CDR3: CSASDRGRTQEDTQYF. The CDR3 nucleotides are TGCAGTGCAAGTGACAGGGGGCGCACTCAAGAAGATACGCAGTATTTT.

This clonotype was recorded a few times. CDR3 protein: CASTPEGYPRETQYF. The CDR3 DNA sequence: TGTGCCAGCACCCCCGAGGGCTACCCTCGAGAGACCCAGTACTTC. This sequence joins TRBV3-1 and TRBJ2-5; D is possibly TRBD2 (5 bases). The CDR3 is made up of 15 amino acids. Germline V gene lookup returns CDR1 LGHDT and CDR2 YNNKEL (reference sequence). V lost 7 bases and J 4 bases, leaving 19 bases between the germline ends.

This clonotype was picked up a small number of times. The V call is TRBV7-9, the J call TRBJ2-5, with D unclear. The V end lost 0 bases, the J end lost 11 bases, and 10 bases lay between the germline ends. Germline values: CDR1 SEHNR, CDR2 FQNEAQ (reference sequence). The CDR3 spans 12 residues. The CDR3 sequence: CASSLALVEQYF. The CDR3 nucleotides are TGTGCCAGCAGCTTAGCGTTGGTGGAGCAGTACTTC.

The chain carries TRBV5-1 and TRBJ1-1; no clear D gene. The V end was cut by 5 bases, the J end by 1 base, with 6 bases between. Per germline, CDR1 SGHRS and CDR2 YFSETQ. The CDR3 is 12 residues long. The DNA for the CDR3 is TGCGCCAGCAGTGACCCGAACACTGAAGCTTTCTTT. Protein product: CASSDPNTEAFF.

The chain is built from TRBV12-3 or TRBV12-4 and TRBJ2-3, with 7 positions matching TRBD2. Trimming removed 5 bases from V and 7 bases from J; junction bases left unmatched: 3. This CDR3 comprises 12 residues. Here the CDR3 reads CASSQAGYTQYF. The DNA for the CDR3 is TGTGCCAGCAGTCAAGCGGGGTATACGCAGTATTTT.

This clonotype was seen a handful of times. CDR3 region: CASQGGETQYF. The DNA of the CDR3 is TGTGCCTCCCAGGGGGGGGAGACCCAGTACTTC. The gene calls are TRBV28 and TRBJ2-5; tentatively, D is TRBD1 or TRBD2 (7 bases each). Trimming removed 11 bases at V and 5 bases at J, with 12 bases between. Germline V gene data show CDR1 as MDHEN and CDR2 as SYDVKM. CDR3 size: 11 residues.

This chain connects TRBV7-9 to TRBJ2-7; the D is unclear. The CDR3 consists of 14 residues. V lost 8 bases to trimming and J lost 1 base, with 15 bases between them. From germline, CDR1 is SEHNR and CDR2 FQNEAQ (reference sequence). CDR3 bases: TGTGCCAGCGGACCAACGGATTCATCCTACGAGCAGTACTTC. It translates to CASGPTDSSYEQYF.

This clonotype was counted only a few times. CDR3 DNA: TGTGCCAGCAGTTTAACCGGTGCGGGCCAAAACATTCAGTACTTC. Translation: CASSLTGAGQNIQYF. The chain is built from TRBV12-3 or TRBV12-4 and TRBJ2-4, with D perhaps TRBD2 (5 bases). V gave up 2 bases and J gave up 5 bases, with 13 bases separating them. The CDR3 extends over 15 amino acids.

This clonotype came up a few times. A read error may account for a junction end that differs from germline. The V call is TRBV9, the J call TRBJ2-7, with no clear D. CDR3 size: 13 residues. From germline, CDR1 is SGDLS and CDR2 YYNGEE. The CDR3 bases are TGTGCCAGCAGCGTAGGTGTGGGATACGAGCGGTACTTC. Translated: CASSVGVGYERYF.

V is TRBV19 and J is TRBJ1-2; D may be TRBD1 (5 bases). The CDR3 extends over 13 amino acids. V lost 3 bases and J 4 bases, leaving 9 bases between the germline ends. Germline CDR1 and CDR2: LNHDA and SQIVND (reference sequence). The CDR3: CASSIIQGYGYTF. Written as DNA, the CDR3 is TGTGCCAGTAGTATCATCCAGGGCTATGGCTACACCTTC.

This clonotype showed up just once. This chain joins TRBV21-1 and TRBJ2-3; the D segment call TRBD1 is taken from the table without a DNA check. TRBV21-1 is a pseudogene. The CDR3 spans 16 residues. CDR3 loop: CATGTGGYSLTDTQYF. As DNA, the CDR3 is TGTGCCACCGGGACAGGGGGCTACTCTTTGACAGATACGCAGTATTTT.

This clonotype was seen more than once but under ten times. The CDR3 DNA sequence: TGTGCCAGCAGTTTGGTAGGAGGGGTCTACGAGCAGTACTTC. This gives the protein CASSLVGGVYEQYF. The chain employs TRBV12-3 or TRBV12-4 and TRBJ2-7; weak D call: TRBD2 (6 bases). The V and J ends lost 3 bases and 3 bases respectively, with 12 bases between them. The length of the CDR3 is 14 residues.

This clonotype was picked up a small number of times. The gene calls are TRBV4-1 and TRBJ2-7, with 9 nucleotides matching TRBD1. Losses at the gene ends were 4 bases for V and 6 bases for J; bases not matched to a gene: 13. CDR1 and CDR2 (germline): MGHRA, YSYEKL. The CDR3 has 16 residues. CDR3 region: CASSLTTGGGGGEQYF. The CDR3, as DNA: TGCGCCAGCAGCCTCACCACAGGGGGCGGCGGTGGCGAGCAGTACTTC.

This clonotype was picked up many times. DNA of the CDR3: TGTGCCAGCAGTTTCTTAGGGGCCAAAAACATTCAGTACTTC. Protein sequence: CASSFLGAKNIQYF. The chain recombines TRBV28 with TRBJ2-4; no clear D gene. Trimming took 3 bases from V and 1 from J, leaving 7 bases between them. This CDR3 region has 14 residues. The germline V gene encodes CDR1 MDHEN and CDR2 SYDVKM.